This passage covers 18 T cell receptor beta chains from one sample sequenced in a study of T-cell reconstitution after alpha-beta-depleted transplantation in children. Preparing the TCRbeta library involved the use of unique molecular identifiers. MiXCR, run by TCRdb on the PCR reads, gives a single entry per CDR3 protein. The sample carries approximately 220,000 distinct CDR3 sequences, around a sixth recorded once. This specimen was PBMCs, mostly from graft donor cells, taken 360 days after TCRalphabeta/CD19-depleted stem cell transplant. These receptors came from a male patient between 2 and 10 years old who had a stem cell transplant for acute lymphoblastic leukemia, so the T cells may come from the graft donor.

This rearrangement joins TRBV29-1 to TRBJ2-5; TRBD2 might be the D (5 bases). V was shortened by 7 bases and J by 5 bases, with 17 bases between the two germline ends. From germline, CDR1 is SQVTM and CDR2 ANQGSEA. The CDR3 loop spans 13 amino acids. The DNA of the CDR3 is TGCAGCGCCCATCCTGGAGGTGGGGAGACCCAGTACTTC. Residues: CSAHPGGGETQYF.

This clonotype was counted between two and nine times. The chain employs TRBV28 and TRBJ1-1, with 8 bases identical to TRBD1. This CDR3 has 12 amino acids. The ends lost 10 bases at V and 2 bases at J; junction bases unmatched: 3. Germline values: CDR1 MDHEN, CDR2 SYDVKM. The CDR3 DNA reads as TGTGCCACCGACAGGGGAAACACTGAAGCTTTCTTT. Its protein is CATDRGNTEAFF.

This chain uses TRBV29-1 with TRBJ1-1, with a possible D match to TRBD1 (5 bases). CDR1 and CDR2 from the germline V gene are SQVTM and ANQGSEA. The CDR3 extends over 13 amino acids. Trimming stripped 5 bases from V and 2 bases from J, with 12 bases between. The DNA of the CDR3 is TGCAGCGTTAAACAGGACTCTAACACTGAAGCTTTCTTT. Protein product: CSVKQDSNTEAFF.

This clonotype was found many times. CDR3 amino acids: CATSALGMFNYGYTF. The CDR3, as DNA: TGTGCCACCAGTGCCCTGGGAATGTTTAACTATGGCTACACCTTC. The chain links TRBV24-1 to TRBJ1-2; the D is unclear. V lost 5 bases to trimming and J lost 1 base, with 13 bases between them. This CDR3 contains 15 residues. Germline values: CDR1 KGHDR, CDR2 SFDVKD.

The chain links TRBV5-1 to TRBJ2-2; D is unclear. Looked up from germline, CDR1 is SGHRS and CDR2 is YFSETQ. The CDR3 is 15 amino acids. Trimming shortened V by 2 bases and J by 0 bases, and 8 bases separated the two germline ends. CDR3 amino acids: CASSLVKSNTGELFF. CDR3 in DNA: TGCGCCAGCAGCTTAGTGAAATCGAACACCGGGGAGCTGTTTTTT.

This clonotype occurred a few times. This rearrangement joins TRBV6-5 to TRBJ1-1; 7 bases match TRBD1. Germline V gene data show CDR1 as MNHEY and CDR2 as SVGAGI. CDR3 length: 14 residues. With V trimmed by 5 bases and J by 3 bases, 6 bases remained unmatched. The CDR3 DNA reads TGTGCCAGCAGTATGAGGGGGCGCGACACTGAAGCTTTCTTT. Encoded protein: CASSMRGRDTEAFF.

The rearrangement links TRBV10-3 to TRBJ2-7; a weak D match, TRBD1 (7 bases). This CDR3 comprises 15 residues. Germline V lookup: CDR1 ENHRY, CDR2 SYGVKD. The V end was cut by 10 bases, the J end by 3 bases, with 22 bases between. CDR3 in amino acids: CATSGGSGQNYEQYF. CDR3 DNA: TGTGCCACCTCCGGGGGATCGGGACAGAACTACGAGCAGTACTTC.

In its sample, this clonotype is medium-sized. The chain is built from TRBV20-1 and TRBJ1-5; 12 bases map to TRBD1. The trim removed 4 bases at V and 9 bases at J, leaving 13 bases unmatched. Per germline, CDR1 DFQATT and CDR2 SNEGSKA (reference sequence). The CDR3 consists of 16 residues. CDR3 sequence: CSATGTGGRDGSPQHF. CDR3 nucleotide sequence: TGCAGTGCTACTGGGACAGGGGGCCGCGACGGGTCGCCCCAGCATTTT.

At least ten counts were recorded for this clonotype. The chain joins TRBV25-1 to TRBJ2-1; D assignment may be TRBD1 or TRBD2 (5 bases each). Germline V gene lookup returns CDR1 MGHDK and CDR2 SYGVNS. The V end lost 8 bases, the J end lost 4 bases, and 15 bases lay between the germline ends. This CDR3 has 14 residues. The CDR3 is CASQEEQAYNEQFF. CDR3 sequence (DNA): TGTGCCAGCCAGGAGGAACAGGCATACAATGAGCAGTTCTTC.

This clonotype came up a few times. The chain combines TRBV5-1 with TRBJ2-5, with a weak D call TRBD1 (5 bases). CDR3 length: 15 amino acids. The germline V gene encodes CDR1 SGHRS and CDR2 YFSETQ. Trimming removed 4 bases from V and 5 bases from J, with 18 bases in between. The CDR3 loop reads CASSGLPKGPETQYF. CDR3 bases: TGCGCCAGCAGCGGCCTCCCTAAGGGGCCCGAGACCCAGTACTTC. The full variable domain, completed using reference TRBV5-1 and TRBJ2-5, is KAGVTQTPRYLIKTRGQQVTLSCSPISGHRSVSWYQQTPGQGLQFLFEYFSETQRNKGNFPGRFSGRQFSNSRSEMNVSTLELGDSALYLCASSGLPKGPETQYFGPGTRLLVL.

J is TRBJ2-7 and V is TRBV28; TRBD2 matches at 14 bases. This CDR3 has 16 residues. Germline V gene lookup returns CDR1 MDHEN and CDR2 SYDVKM. V lost 2 bases, J lost 9 bases, and 9 bases stayed unmatched. The CDR3 spells CASSLNTGGLAGVQYF. The CDR3 DNA is TGTGCCAGCAGTTTAAACACAGGGGGACTAGCGGGAGTGCAGTACTTC.

The chain combines TRBV12-3 or TRBV12-4 with TRBJ1-2, with D unresolved. The CDR3 is made up of 16 amino acids. The V and J ends lost 2 bases and 0 bases respectively, with 13 bases between them. CDR3 sequence (DNA): TGTGCCAGCAGTTTAATCGAGCAGTCAGCTAACTATGGCTACACCTTC. Amino acid sequence: CASSLIEQSANYGYTF.

The chain uses TRBV12-3 or TRBV12-4 and TRBJ2-1, with TRBD2 matching 7 bases. Trimming took 1 base from V and 9 from J; bases not matched to a gene: 15. CDR3 length equals 17 residues. The CDR3 reads CASSLDAPSGPRCEQFF. The CDR3 nucleotides are TGTGCCAGCAGTTTAGATGCCCCTAGCGGCCCCCGGTGTGAGCAGTTCTTC.

This clonotype was seen many times. This chain uses TRBV12-3 or TRBV12-4 with TRBJ2-3, with D unresolved. Trimming shortened V by 4 bases and J by 8 bases, and 13 bases separated the two germline ends. The CDR3 length is 13 residues. CDR3 sequence: CASSSESLGTQYF. DNA for the CDR3: TGTGCCAGCAGTTCGGAATCCCTGGGTACGCAGTATTTT.

This clonotype was observed at least ten times. V usage is TRBV5-1 and J usage is TRBJ1-1, with 7 bases matching TRBD1. With V trimmed by 0 bases and J by 8 bases, 4 bases remained unmatched. This CDR3 is built from 13 residues. The V gene's germline CDR1 is SGHRS and CDR2 YFSETQ. In DNA, the CDR3 is TGCGCCAGCAGCTTGGTAGGGGGCGGCGAAGCTTTCTTT. This encodes CASSLVGGGEAFF.

In this sample, this clonotype turned up a few times. This chain connects TRBV12-3 or TRBV12-4 to TRBJ2-2, with D uncertain. The CDR3 contains 17 residues. V was cut by 3 bases and J by 0 bases, with 14 bases left in between. CDR3 sequence (DNA): TGTGCCAGCAGTTTCGGTCTCATGAATTCGAACACCGGGGAGCTGTTTTTT. The encoded protein is CASSFGLMNSNTGELFF.

This chain links TRBV6-5 with TRBJ1-1, with 7 bases aligning to TRBD1. Germline V lookup: CDR1 MNHEY, CDR2 SVGAGI. This CDR3 comprises 14 residues. With 4 bases clipped from V and 5 bases from J, the junction kept 7 bases outside the gene matches. CDR3 sequence: CASSSSGTATEAFF. DNA of the CDR3: TGTGCCAGCAGTTCTTCCGGGACAGCAACTGAAGCTTTCTTT.

This clonotype was counted a few times. This chain uses TRBV4-3 with TRBJ2-7; D is perhaps TRBD2 (7 bases). Germline values: CDR1 LGHNA, CDR2 YSLEER. Trimming shortened V by 4 bases and J by 5 bases, and 15 bases separated the two germline ends. The CDR3 runs to 14 residues. In nucleotides, the CDR3 is TGCGCCAGCAGCCTTACAACAGGGAGGGACGAGCAGTACTTC. It is translated as CASSLTTGRDEQYF.